The clone carrying this T cell receptor beta chain appeared a few times. Its cognate antigen is unknown. One end of the junction varies from germline; a read error may be responsible. The entry originates in a study of blood T cells in healthy people across ages. Those donating, healthy Caucasian individuals from Russia, were aged about 6 to 95. Germline values: CDR1 SSHAT, CDR2 FNYEAQ (reference sequence). The CDR3 spans 12 residues. Through a sample-barcoded 5' primer and a J-beta primer mix, a second PCR was run for about 6 to 12 cycles. The template-switch adaptor, which had 12 random nucleotides, put a tag on each cDNA molecule. TCRdb re-called the 5' RACE reads with MiXCR, one entry per CDR3 protein. The sample carries roughly 410,000 distinct CDR3 sequences, approximately 47% recorded once. The study, taken as a whole, reports: Unsorted PBMC input precluded a conclusive naive versus antigen-experienced comparison. As naive T cell percentage varied, TCR beta diversity correlated strongly with it.

Sequences were obtained from blood. The chain joins TRBV7-7 to TRBJ2-5, with D perhaps TRBD1 or TRBD2 (5 bases each). The source is a man between 60 and 70 years old in good health. CDR3 residues: CASSLGEETQYF. Written as DNA, the CDR3 is TGTGCTAGCAGCTTGGGGGAGGAGACCCAGTACTTC.